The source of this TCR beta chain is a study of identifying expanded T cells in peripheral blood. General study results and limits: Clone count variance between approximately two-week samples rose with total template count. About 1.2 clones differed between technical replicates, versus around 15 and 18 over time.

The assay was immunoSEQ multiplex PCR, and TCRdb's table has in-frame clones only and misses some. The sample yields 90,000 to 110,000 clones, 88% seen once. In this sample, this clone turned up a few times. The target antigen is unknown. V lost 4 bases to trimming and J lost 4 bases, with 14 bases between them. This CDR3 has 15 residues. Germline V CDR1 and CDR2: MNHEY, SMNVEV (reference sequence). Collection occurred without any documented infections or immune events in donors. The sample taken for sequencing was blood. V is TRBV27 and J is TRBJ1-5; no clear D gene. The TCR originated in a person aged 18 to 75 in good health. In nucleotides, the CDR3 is TGTGCCAGCAGTTCATGGCCCCTCGGAAATCAGCCCCAGCATTTT. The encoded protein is CASSSWPLGNQPQHF.